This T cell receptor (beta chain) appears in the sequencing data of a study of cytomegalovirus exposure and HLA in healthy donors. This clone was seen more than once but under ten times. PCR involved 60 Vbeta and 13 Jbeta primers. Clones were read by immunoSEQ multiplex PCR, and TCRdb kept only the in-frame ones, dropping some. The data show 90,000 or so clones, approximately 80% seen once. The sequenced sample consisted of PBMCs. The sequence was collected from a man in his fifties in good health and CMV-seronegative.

The CDR3 DNA is TGTGCCAGCAGTTCCGGTGGGGAGGCCTACGAGCAGTACTTC. Translated: CASSSGGEAYEQYF. The rearrangement links TRBV11-2 to TRBJ2-7, with D perhaps TRBD2 (6 bases). The CDR3 spans 14 residues. Deletions cut 6 bases from V and 2 bases from J, with 14 bases between. The germline CDR1 and CDR2 sequences are SGHAT and FQNNGV.